The rows below give T cell receptor beta chains drawn from one sample of a study of vaccination and CD4 T cells after COVID-19. TCRdb fed the PCR reads into MiXCR, producing one record per CDR3 protein. The sample has about 21,000 distinct CDR3 sequences, 47% seen once. Their recognized antigens are unknown. Sequenced material: cultured CD4+ T cells from blood. Receptor source: a human donor with COVID-19. Each CDR3 is given with its conserved first and last residue. A D gene is named only where the DNA matches it firmly. Rows may omit the clone size; those that give it use once, few, many or a size class.

d_call clone_size j_call v_call cdr3_aa cdr3_nt
NA few TRBJ2-5 TRBV15 CATSGMGLEETQYF TGTGCCACCAGCGGAATGGGGCTAGAAGAGACCCAGTACTTC
NA few TRBJ1-1 TRBV30 CAWNVNTEAFF TGTGCCTGGAATGTGAACACTGAAGCTTTCTTT
TRBD1 few TRBJ1-2 TRBV15 CATSRDRKGAGYGYTF TGTGCCACCAGCAGAGATCGTAAGGGGGCTGGCTATGGCTACACCTTC
NA NA TRBJ2-5 TRBV7-9 CASSLILSREETQYF TGTGCCAGCAGCTTAATATTGTCCAGGGAAGAGACCCAGTACTTC
TRBD2 few TRBJ2-2 TRBV20-1 CSALAVANTGELFF TGCAGTGCTCTAGCGGTCGCGAACACCGGGGAGCTGTTTTTT
NA NA TRBJ1-2 TRBV27 CASSSRGLYGYTF TGTGCCAGCAGTTCCCGGGGCCTCTATGGCTACACCTTC
TRBD1 NA TRBJ1-1 TRBV6-5 CASSYYGTGDMNTEAFF TGTGCCAGCAGTTACTACGGGACAGGAGATATGAACACTGAAGCTTTCTTT
NA NA TRBJ1-4 TRBV5-1 CASSAQGTNEELFF TGCGCCAGCAGCGCACAGGGAACTAATGAAGAACTGTTTTTT
NA few TRBJ2-4 TRBV20-1 CSARDLTKNIQYF TGCAGTGCTAGAGACCTGACCAAAAACATTCAGTACTTC
NA NA TRBJ2-2 TRBV24-1 CATSDLGQRGPLRAVLRAGELFF NA
TRBD2 NA TRBJ2-7 TRBV6-1 CASNVGGGTYEQYF TGTGCCAGCAACGTGGGCGGGGGGACCTACGAGCAGTACTTC
NA NA TRBJ1-6 TRBV24-1 CATRSSYNSPLHF TGTGCCACCCGGAGCTCCTATAATTCACCCCTCCACTTT
NA NA TRBJ2-7 TRBV5-6 CASSRDHEQYF TGTGCCAGCAGCAGGGACCACGAGCAGTACTTC
TRBD2 NA TRBJ2-5 TRBV7-2 CASSHGDGGRETQYF TGTGCCAGCAGCCACGGCGACGGCGGGAGGGAGACCCAGTACTTC
TRBD2 few TRBJ2-5 TRBV24-1 CATSDVDGTSGGIETQYF TGTGCCACCAGTGATGTGGACGGTACTAGCGGGGGGATAGAGACCCAGTACTTC
TRBD1 few TRBJ1-2 TRBV7-8 CASSDRGINYGYTF TGTGCCAGCAGCGACAGGGGTATTAACTATGGCTACACCTTC
TRBD1 few TRBJ1-5 TRBV20-1 CSARYGTGNQPQHF TGCAGTGCTAGATACGGGACAGGGAATCAGCCCCAGCATTTT
NA NA TRBJ2-1 TRBV10-1 CASSEEEWRGGGNEQFF TGCGCCAGCAGTGAGGAGGAGTGGCGGGGTGGCGGCAATGAGCAGTTCTTC